Shown below are 18 T cell receptor beta chains from a single sample sequenced in a study of T cells after yellow fever vaccination. MiXCR, applied by TCRdb to the 5' RACE reads, yields one record per CDR3 protein. The sample holds under 200,000 distinct CDR3 sequences, approximately 10% seen once. Sequenced material: CD8+ T cells sorted from PBMCs, taken 15 days after the yellow fever booster vaccination. These receptors originate from a man younger than 35 who received the YFV17D yellow fever vaccine.

This clonotype has a handful of counts. The genes are TRBV4-3 and TRBJ1-4; D is possibly TRBD1 (5 bases). There are 17 residues in the CDR3. V was shortened by 2 bases and J by 8 bases, with 21 bases between the two germline ends. CDR1 LGHNA and CDR2 YSLEER come from the germline V gene. CDR3 loop: CASSQRGRQVGKEKLFF. The CDR3 DNA follows: TGCGCCAGCAGCCAAAGGGGACGCCAGGTCGGCAAGGAAAAACTGTTTTTT.

This clonotype was seen more than once but under ten times. The chain employs TRBV20-1 and TRBJ2-3; 8 bases fit TRBD2. Germline V gene data show CDR1 as DFQATT and CDR2 as SNEGSKA (reference sequence). Trimming removed 2 bases from V and 4 bases from J; junction bases left unmatched: 2. CDR3 length: 13 amino acids. CDR3 sequence (DNA): TGCAGTGCTAGACAACTAGCGGCAGATACGCAGTATTTT. This gives the protein CSARQLAADTQYF.

There are a few counts of this clonotype. This chain uses TRBV5-1 with TRBJ2-1; 15 bases match TRBD2. Trimming cost V 2 bases and J 7 bases; bases outside gene matches: 4. This CDR3 has 16 residues. The germline gives CDR1 SGHRS, CDR2 YFSETQ. The CDR3 DNA follows: TGCGCCAGCAGCTTAGGACTAGCGGGGGGGCAAAATGAGCAGTTCTTC. It yields the protein CASSLGLAGGQNEQFF.

The chain combines TRBV29-1 with TRBJ2-1, with a weak D call TRBD1 (6 bases). Germline V gene lookup returns CDR1 SQVTM and CDR2 ANQGSEA. The length of the CDR3 is 12 residues. Trimming pared 7 bases from V and 4 bases from J, leaving 11 bases between. The CDR3 protein is CSGNRDYNEQFF. CDR3 nucleotides: TGCAGCGGAAACAGGGATTACAATGAGCAGTTCTTC.

This clonotype occurred a few times. V usage is TRBV4-3 and J usage is TRBJ2-5; tentative D call: TRBD2 (5 bases). CDR3 length equals 16 residues. V was cut by 4 bases and J by 1 base, with 16 bases left in between. CDR1 LGHNA and CDR2 YSLEER come from the germline V gene. The CDR3 coding sequence is TGCGCCAGCAGCCGCAACACGAGGGCGGCCCAAGAGACCCAGTACTTC. Translated: CASSRNTRAAQETQYF.

This chain uses TRBV6-5 with TRBJ1-1; D gene unclear. There are 13 residues in the CDR3. V was trimmed by 2 bases and J by 6 bases, leaving 10 bases between them. CDR1 and CDR2 (germline): MNHEY, SVGAGI. The CDR3, as DNA: TGTGCCAGCAGTTACAGGGAGAGGGCTGAAGCTTTCTTT. Its translation is CASSYRERAEAFF.

The rearrangement uses TRBV4-1 and TRBJ2-5; 9 bases line up with TRBD1. The CDR3 has 17 amino acids. Trimming took 1 base from V and 2 from J; bases not matched to a gene: 8. Per germline, CDR1 MGHRA and CDR2 YSYEKL. CDR3 sequence reads: CASSQGYRGPTQETQYF. CDR3 nucleotide sequence: TGCGCCAGCAGCCAAGGGTACAGGGGGCCGACTCAAGAGACCCAGTACTTC.

This clonotype has more than one count but fewer than ten. The J gene is TRBJ2-4, the V gene TRBV7-9; no firm D call. The V and J ends lost 5 bases and 0 bases respectively, with 8 bases between them. This CDR3 spans 14 amino acids. Per the germline V gene, CDR1 is SEHNR and CDR2 is FQNEAQ (reference sequence). This CDR3 reads CASSGRIAKNIQYF. The CDR3 nucleotides read TGTGCCAGCAGCGGACGGATAGCCAAAAACATTCAGTACTTC.

This clonotype has just a few counts. The genes are TRBV4-1 and TRBJ2-5; maybe TRBD1 (6 bases). The CDR3 spans 14 residues. Germline values: CDR1 MGHRA, CDR2 YSYEKL. Trimming took 4 bases from V and 5 from J, leaving 14 bases between them. The CDR3 loop is CASSPLQGRETQYF. The CDR3 region has the DNA TGCGCCAGCAGCCCACTACAGGGAAGGGAGACCCAGTACTTC.

This sequence joins TRBV3-1 and TRBJ2-6; no reliable D call. CDR1 is LGHDT, CDR2 YNNKEL, per germline (reference sequence). The CDR3 extends over 14 amino acids. Trimming removed 8 bases from V and 2 bases from J, with 10 bases in between. The CDR3 region has the DNA TGTGCCAGCCAGGTGACAACTGGGGCCAACGTCCTGACTTTC. Its translation: CASQVTTGANVLTF.

This clonotype was seen more than once but under ten times. The V call is TRBV6-5, the J call TRBJ2-7, with D unresolved. This CDR3 is 13 amino acids long. With 2 bases removed from V and 8 bases from J, the gap between germline ends came to 13 bases. Germline CDR1 and CDR2: MNHEY and SVGAGI. CDR3 loop: CASSYRTGRKQYF. CDR3 bases: TGTGCCAGCAGTTACCGGACCGGCAGAAAGCAGTACTTC.

This clonotype has a count of ten or more. The J gene is TRBJ2-4, the V gene TRBV5-1; 9 nucleotides align to TRBD1. CDR3 length: 20 residues. The junction had 17 bases not matched to a gene; V was cut back by 4 bases and J by 0 bases. Germline assignment: CDR1 SGHRS and CDR2 YFSETQ. CDR3 in DNA: TGCGCCAGCAGCCCGGCGGGACAGGGAACCATTTTTACAGCCAAAAACATTCAGTACTTC. Protein sequence: CASSPAGQGTIFTAKNIQYF.

The CDR3 nucleotides are TGTGCCAGCAGCTTGGACAGCTTTAACACTGAAGCTTTCTTT. Encoded protein: CASSLDSFNTEAFF. The chain couples TRBV5-5 to TRBJ1-1; D unclear. V gave up 0 bases and J gave up 2 bases, with 8 bases separating them. Germline CDR1 reads SGHKS; CDR2 reads YYEKEE (reference sequence). This CDR3 has 14 amino acids.

The gene calls are TRBV27 and TRBJ2-7, with D possibly being TRBD1 (6 bases). Looked up from germline, CDR1 is MNHEY and CDR2 is SMNVEV (reference sequence). Trimming pared 4 bases from V and 3 bases from J, leaving 13 bases between. The CDR3 spans 14 residues. The CDR3 region is CASSYRAEVYEQYF. The DNA for the CDR3 is TGTGCCAGCAGTTACAGGGCCGAGGTCTACGAGCAGTACTTC.

The rearrangement joins TRBV23-1 to TRBJ2-7; TRBD1 agrees at 9 bases. TRBV23-1 is marked as an open reading frame, function uncertain. CDR3 size: 18 residues. J lost 3 bases, V lost 3 bases, and 15 bases had no gene match. CDR3 protein: CASSHPGQGRRCCYEQYV. CDR3 DNA: TGCGCCAGCAGTCACCCCGGACAGGGGCGACGATGTTGCTACGAGCAGTACGTC.

The rearrangement uses TRBV13 and TRBJ1-6; D not certain. V was clipped by 1 base and J by 6 bases, with 19 bases between them. The CDR3 loop spans 18 amino acids. The V gene's germline CDR1 is PRHDT and CDR2 FYEKMQ (reference sequence). In nucleotides, the CDR3 is TGTGCCAGCAGCTTAGAGGGTCGTGCGGGCAGGAGTAATTCACCCCTCCACTTT. Translating gives CASSLEGRAGRSNSPLHF.

This clonotype has only a few counts. The V and J genes are TRBV5-5 and TRBJ1-1; D unresolved. The V and J ends lost 0 bases and 7 bases respectively, with 13 bases between them. The CDR3 totals 14 residues. Per germline, CDR1 SGHKS and CDR2 YYEKEE (reference sequence). CDR3 region: CASSLDWLEGEAFF. CDR3 nucleotide sequence: TGTGCCAGCAGCTTGGACTGGCTGGAGGGTGAAGCTTTCTTT. Drawing the rest from reference TRBV5-5 and TRBJ1-1, the complete variable domain is DAGVTQSPTHLIKTRGQQVTLRCSPISGHKSVSWYQQVLGQGPQFIFQYYEKEERGRGNFPDRFSARQFPNYSSELNVNALLLGDSALYLCASSLDWLEGEAFFGQGTRLTVV.

The chain recombines TRBV7-9 with TRBJ1-1; possible D gene TRBD1, 5 bases. V was pared by 6 bases and J by 4 bases, with 15 bases between. Germline values: CDR1 SEHNR, CDR2 FQNEAQ (reference sequence). The CDR3 covers 14 residues. In nucleotides, the CDR3 is TGTGCCAGCAGACCCAGTGGGGGGATCACTGAAGCTTTCTTT. The encoded protein is CASRPSGGITEAFF. The whole variable domain, filled in from reference TRBV7-9 and TRBJ1-1, reads DTGVSQNPRHKITKRGQNVTFRCDPISEHNRLYWYRQTLGQGPEFLTYFQNEAQLEKSRLLSDRFSAERPKGSFSTLEIQRTEQGDSAMYLCASRPSGGITEAFFGQGTRLTVV.